A selection of T cell receptor beta chains follows, all from one sample in a study of cytomegalovirus exposure and HLA in healthy donors. Assay used: immunoSEQ multiplex PCR; TCRdb lists only in-frame clones, some missing. The table shows about 67,000 clones, with 65% to 70% occurring only once. Sequencing was carried out using PBMCs. These receptors came from a woman aged 25 to 39 in good health and CMV-seronegative. Each CDR3 is given with its conserved first and last residue. The order of the fields is V gene, D gene, J gene, CDR3 protein. The D gene is left open where the match is weak.

v_gene: TRBV9; d_gene: -; j_gene: TRBJ1-6; CDR3aa: CASSPQKGGGSPLHF
v_gene: TRBV5-1; d_gene: -; j_gene: TRBJ2-1; CDR3aa: CASSLVGSYNEQFF
v_gene: TRBV19; d_gene: -; j_gene: TRBJ1-1; CDR3aa: CASSIRQTEAFF
v_gene: TRBV7-2; d_gene: TRBD1; j_gene: TRBJ2-7; CDR3aa: CASSLDRVGEQYF
v_gene: TRBV6-1; d_gene: -; j_gene: TRBJ2-4; CDR3aa: CASSEGLAKNIQYF
v_gene: TRBV4-1; d_gene: -; j_gene: TRBJ1-4; CDR3aa: CASSRPGGGEKLFF
v_gene: TRBV20-1; d_gene: -; j_gene: TRBJ1-1; CDR3aa: CSAIEGAEAFF
v_gene: TRBV6-5; d_gene: -; j_gene: TRBJ2-1; CDR3aa: CASRTYSEQFF
v_gene: TRBV7-3; d_gene: -; j_gene: TRBJ2-1; CDR3aa: CASSLAENYNEQFF
v_gene: TRBV6-4; d_gene: TRBD1; j_gene: TRBJ2-4; CDR3aa: CASSVTGDIQYF
v_gene: TRBV30; d_gene: TRBD1; j_gene: TRBJ1-2; CDR3aa: CAWSRDSYGYTF
v_gene: TRBV10-3; d_gene: -; j_gene: TRBJ1-3; CDR3aa: CAISENILSGNTIYF
v_gene: TRBV4-3; d_gene: TRBD1; j_gene: TRBJ2-5; CDR3aa: CASSITGQGETQYF
v_gene: TRBV28; d_gene: TRBD1; j_gene: TRBJ1-2; CDR3aa: CASKQGALGYTF
v_gene: TRBV5-4; d_gene: -; j_gene: TRBJ1-5; CDR3aa: CASSWGVSNQPQHF
v_gene: TRBV5-4; d_gene: TRBD2; j_gene: TRBJ2-2; CDR3aa: CASSLAGGRTGELFF
v_gene: TRBV5-6; d_gene: -; j_gene: TRBJ2-3; CDR3aa: CASSPGQPTDTQYF
v_gene: TRBV15; d_gene: TRBD2; j_gene: TRBJ2-4; CDR3aa: CATSRELAGENIQYF
v_gene: TRBV7-2; d_gene: TRBD1; j_gene: TRBJ1-2; CDR3aa: CASSLDPTGSSYGYTF
v_gene: TRBV19; d_gene: -; j_gene: TRBJ2-3; CDR3aa: CASSPDPGVTQYF
v_gene: TRBV9; d_gene: TRBD1; j_gene: TRBJ2-6; CDR3aa: CASSAGTASSGANVLTF
v_gene: TRBV6-1; d_gene: TRBD1; j_gene: TRBJ1-2; CDR3aa: CASSIGTGSGYTF
v_gene: TRBV15; d_gene: TRBD1; j_gene: TRBJ1-2; CDR3aa: CATSRDSPGTGRERGYTF
v_gene: TRBV7-9; d_gene: -; j_gene: TRBJ2-5; CDR3aa: CASSSRQLQETQYF
v_gene: TRBV21-1; d_gene: -; j_gene: TRBJ2-5; CDR3aa: CASGGRVETGQETQYF
v_gene: TRBV5-1; d_gene: -; j_gene: TRBJ2-7; CDR3aa: CASIKEEAAYEQYF
v_gene: TRBV28; d_gene: TRBD1; j_gene: TRBJ1-2; CDR3aa: CASSRQGAGYGYTF
v_gene: TRBV18; d_gene: TRBD1; j_gene: TRBJ1-3; CDR3aa: CASSPDRSLSGNTIYF
v_gene: TRBV7-9; d_gene: TRBD1; j_gene: TRBJ1-1; CDR3aa: CASSFLQGTLNTEAFF
v_gene: TRBV7-8; d_gene: TRBD2; j_gene: TRBJ2-5; CDR3aa: CASSPRTSGGRRETQYF
v_gene: TRBV6-5; d_gene: TRBD2; j_gene: TRBJ2-5; CDR3aa: CASSRGGETQYF
v_gene: TRBV30; d_gene: -; j_gene: TRBJ1-3; CDR3aa: CAWSLSDTIYF
v_gene: TRBV5-5; d_gene: -; j_gene: TRBJ2-7; CDR3aa: CASSFGGQSYEQYF
v_gene: TRBV5-1; d_gene: TRBD1; j_gene: TRBJ2-7; CDR3aa: CASSWTGRAYEQYF
v_gene: TRBV5-1; d_gene: -; j_gene: TRBJ1-2; CDR3aa: CASSLDSTNYGYTF
v_gene: TRBV11-3; d_gene: -; j_gene: TRBJ2-5; CDR3aa: CASSSNREVGETQYF
v_gene: TRBV29-1; d_gene: -; j_gene: TRBJ2-1; CDR3aa: CSVERQGQDEQFF
v_gene: TRBV4-1; d_gene: -; j_gene: TRBJ1-5; CDR3aa: CASSQGSYSNQPQHF
v_gene: TRBV5-4; d_gene: -; j_gene: TRBJ1-2; CDR3aa: CASSLLADPAKGYTF
v_gene: TRBV5-5; d_gene: -; j_gene: TRBJ2-7; CDR3aa: CASSFQRNYEQYF
v_gene: TRBV2; d_gene: -; j_gene: TRBJ1-4; CDR3aa: CASSEQREKLFF
v_gene: TRBV7-9; d_gene: TRBD1; j_gene: TRBJ2-1; CDR3aa: CASSLVLTGGNNEQFF
v_gene: TRBV12-1; d_gene: -; j_gene: TRBJ2-1; CDR3aa: CASSYGTSGTNEQFF
v_gene: TRBV10-2; d_gene: -; j_gene: TRBJ2-7; CDR3aa: CASSKPRQQQYF
v_gene: TRBV15; d_gene: TRBD2; j_gene: TRBJ2-3; CDR3aa: CATSRLAGDTDTQYF
v_gene: TRBV11-1; d_gene: -; j_gene: TRBJ2-7; CDR3aa: CASSSTVSYEQYF
v_gene: TRBV9; d_gene: -; j_gene: TRBJ2-2; CDR3aa: CASSPGGSLIGELFF
v_gene: TRBV10-1; d_gene: -; j_gene: TRBJ1-5; CDR3aa: CASSDLSNQPQHF